This passage covers 13 T cell receptor beta chains from one sample sequenced in a study of HIV-infected children after antiretroviral therapy interruption. Treatment given: PENTA 11 planned treatment interruption arm or continuous ART arm. RNA-based 3' RACE libraries used unique molecular identifiers. TCRdb recomputed calls from the 3' RACE reads with MiXCR, one row per CDR3 protein. In the table there are under 50,000 distinct CDR3 sequences, approximately 4% of which are singletons. This sample comprised CD45RA+ CD4+ T cells from PBMCs, pooled from several time points, obtained from a donor given antiretroviral therapy, either interrupted or continuous. The subset denotes: naive CD4+ CD45RA+ CD45RO- T cells. All receptors come from a pool of human donors with HIV.

At least ten counts were recorded for this clonotype. The J gene is TRBJ1-1, the V gene TRBV5-6; 9 bases line up with TRBD1. Looked up from germline, CDR1 is SGHDT and CDR2 is YYEEEE. V gave up 0 bases and J gave up 3 bases; unmatched junction bases: 6. CDR3 length: 16 residues. The CDR3 region is CASSLGGQGRDTEAFF. The CDR3 DNA reads as TGTGCCAGCAGCTTGGGAGGACAGGGGCGAGACACTGAAGCTTTCTTT.

This clonotype was observed at least ten times. The chain combines TRBV2 with TRBJ2-7; 10 nucleotides agree with TRBD2. The CDR3 runs 14 residues. Germline loops: CDR1 SNHLY, CDR2 FYNNEI. Unmatched junction bases numbered 10, after V lost 8 bases and J lost 6 bases. This CDR3 reads CASSLAGTSVEQYF. CDR3 nucleotide sequence: TGTGCCAGCTCGCTTGCCGGGACTAGCGTCGAGCAGTACTTC.

At least ten counts were recorded for this clonotype. The rearrangement links TRBV6-5 to TRBJ1-1; 7 bases line up with TRBD1. CDR1 MNHEY and CDR2 SVGAGI come from the germline V gene. This CDR3 has 11 amino acids. After removal of 4 bases from V and 7 bases from J, the junction contained 0 bases not matched to a gene. The CDR3 is CASSSGGEAFF. DNA for the CDR3: TGTGCCAGCAGTTCAGGGGGTGAAGCTTTCTTT.

This rearrangement joins TRBV20-1 to TRBJ2-1; 9 positions agree with TRBD2. V dropped 0 bases and J dropped 2; count of bases not matched to a gene: 5. In germline, CDR1 is DFQATT, CDR2 SNEGSKA (reference sequence). The CDR3 consists of 16 residues. The chain's CDR3 is CSARDRIAGAYNEQFF. CDR3 in DNA: TGCAGTGCTAGAGATCGAATAGCGGGGGCCTACAATGAGCAGTTCTTC.

This clonotype was detected many times. The chain uses TRBV9 and TRBJ2-3; TRBD2 might be the D (6 bases). V was shortened by 4 bases and J by 0 bases, with 12 bases between the two germline ends. This CDR3 has 15 residues. Germline V gives CDR1 SGDLS, CDR2 YYNGEE. CDR3 in amino acids: CASSPRGDSTDTQYF. The DNA for the CDR3 is TGTGCCAGCAGCCCTCGCGGGGATAGCACAGATACGCAGTATTTT.

The V gene is TRBV27, the J gene TRBJ1-1, with 7 bases lining up with TRBD1. V shed 5 bases and J 3 bases; nucleotides not matched to a gene: 6. Germline V gene sequence: CDR1 MNHEY, CDR2 SMNVEV (reference sequence). There are 14 residues in the CDR3. DNA for the CDR3: TGTGCCAGCAGTCCGAGACAGGGCCACACTGAAGCTTTCTTT. It translates to CASSPRQGHTEAFF.

This clonotype was detected ten times or more. The chain uses TRBV7-8 and TRBJ1-1; unclear D gene. The CDR3 contains 13 residues. Trimming removed 6 bases at V and 1 base at J, with 9 bases between. Germline V gene sequence: CDR1 SGHVS, CDR2 FQNEAQ. The CDR3 region is CASRKTRNTEAFF. CDR3 in DNA: TGTGCCAGCAGAAAAACAAGGAACACTGAAGCTTTCTTT.

This clonotype has at least ten counts. This chain links TRBV6-1 with TRBJ1-2; 8 bases are shared with TRBD1. Germline trimming cut 6 bases from V and 0 bases from J; bases unmatched to any gene: 3. Per germline, CDR1 MNHNS and CDR2 SASEGT. The CDR3 totals 14 residues. The CDR3 nucleotides are TGTGCCAGCAGCCCGACAGGGGCTAACTATGGCTACACCTTC. Its protein product is CASSPTGANYGYTF.

This clonotype has ten or more counts. This chain joins TRBV12-3 or TRBV12-4 and TRBJ1-2; TRBD1 is a possible D gene (6 bases). V was shortened by 1 base and J by 4 bases, with 13 bases between the two germline ends. CDR3 size: 15 residues. CDR3 region: CASSLGGGQRYGYTF. DNA of the CDR3: TGTGCCAGCAGTTTAGGGGGCGGACAGCGCTATGGCTACACCTTC.

As regards this clonotype: A much more abundant neighbour one base away suggests this may be a read error. No conserved phenylalanine or tryptophan ends this CDR3, so it is likely a read error. The chain links TRBV20-1 to TRBJ2-3; D possibly corresponds to TRBD2 (6 bases). Germline V gene data show CDR1 as DFQATT and CDR2 as SNEGSKA (reference sequence). V was pared by 5 bases and J by 4 bases, with 16 bases between. This CDR3 comprises 14 residues. The DNA for the CDR3 is TGCAGTGCTGACAAAGGAGGGAGGTCAGATACGCAGTATTTG. Encoded protein: CSADKGGRSDTQYL.

Many counts were recorded for this clonotype. The V call is TRBV5-1, the J call TRBJ2-7; D is unclear. The CDR3 runs 14 residues. Trimming pared 0 bases from V and 2 bases from J, leaving 9 bases between. Looked up from germline, CDR1 is SGHRS and CDR2 is YFSETQ. In DNA, the CDR3 is TGCGCCAGCAGCTTGGCCCCCCGAACCTACGAGCAGTACTTC. Encoded protein: CASSLAPRTYEQYF.

This clonotype was recorded at least ten times. Relative to the germline gene, one junction end is altered; a read error may explain this. The chain combines TRBV6-1 with TRBJ2-1, with D perhaps matching TRBD2 (5 bases). The length of the CDR3 is 12 residues. CDR1 and CDR2 from the germline V gene are MNHNS and SASEGT. The CDR3, as DNA: TGTGCCAGCAGTGATAAAAGCGGTAGATTACTCTTC. Translation: CASSDKSGRLLF.

Many counts were recorded for this clonotype. The chain combines TRBV6-6 with TRBJ2-3; possible D gene TRBD2, 6 bases. This CDR3 has 13 amino acids. V was clipped by 6 bases and J by 4 bases, with 11 bases between them. Germline assignment: CDR1 MNHNY and CDR2 SVGAGI (reference sequence). The CDR3 here is CASREPGADTQYF. The CDR3 bases are TGTGCCAGCAGGGAACCGGGAGCAGATACGCAGTATTTT.